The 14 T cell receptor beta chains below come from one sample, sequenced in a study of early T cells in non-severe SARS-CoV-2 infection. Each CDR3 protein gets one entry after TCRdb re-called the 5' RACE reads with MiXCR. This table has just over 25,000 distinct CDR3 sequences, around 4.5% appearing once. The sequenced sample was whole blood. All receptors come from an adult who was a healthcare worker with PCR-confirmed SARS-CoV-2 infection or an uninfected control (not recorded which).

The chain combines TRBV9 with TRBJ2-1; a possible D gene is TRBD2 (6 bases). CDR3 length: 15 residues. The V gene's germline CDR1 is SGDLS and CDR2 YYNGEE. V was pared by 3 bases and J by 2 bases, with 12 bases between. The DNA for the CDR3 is TGTGCCAGCAGCGGATTCCTAGCGACCTACAATGAGCAGTTCTTC. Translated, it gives CASSGFLATYNEQFF.

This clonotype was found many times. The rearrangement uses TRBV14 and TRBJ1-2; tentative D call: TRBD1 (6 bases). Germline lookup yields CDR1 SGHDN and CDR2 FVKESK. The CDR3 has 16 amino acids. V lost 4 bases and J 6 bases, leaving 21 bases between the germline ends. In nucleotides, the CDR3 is TGTGCCAGCAGCCCATCCGCCGTACACAGGGAGGATGGCTACACCTTC. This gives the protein CASSPSAVHREDGYTF.

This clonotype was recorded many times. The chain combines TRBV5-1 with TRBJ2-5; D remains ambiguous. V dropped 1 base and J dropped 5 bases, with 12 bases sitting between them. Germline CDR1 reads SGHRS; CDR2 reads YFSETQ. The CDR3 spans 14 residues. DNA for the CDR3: TGCGCCAGCAGCTTGCAGTCCCCAGACGAGACCCAGTACTTC. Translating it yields CASSLQSPDETQYF.

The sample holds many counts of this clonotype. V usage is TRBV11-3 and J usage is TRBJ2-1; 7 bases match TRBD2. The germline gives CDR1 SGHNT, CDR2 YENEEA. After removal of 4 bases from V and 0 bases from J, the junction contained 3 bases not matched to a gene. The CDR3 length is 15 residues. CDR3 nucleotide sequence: TGTGCCAGCAGCTCTAAGCGGGACTCCTACAATGAGCAGTTCTTC. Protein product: CASSSKRDSYNEQFF.

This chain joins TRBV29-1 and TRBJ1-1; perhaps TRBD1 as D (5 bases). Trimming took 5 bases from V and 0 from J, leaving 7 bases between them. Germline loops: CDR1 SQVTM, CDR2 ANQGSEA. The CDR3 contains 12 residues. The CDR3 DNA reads TGCAGCGTTAGACAGTTGAACACTGAAGCTTTCTTT. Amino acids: CSVRQLNTEAFF.

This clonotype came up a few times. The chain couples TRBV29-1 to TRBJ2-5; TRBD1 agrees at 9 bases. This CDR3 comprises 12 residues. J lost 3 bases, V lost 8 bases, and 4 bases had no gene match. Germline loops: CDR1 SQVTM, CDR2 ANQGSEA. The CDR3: CSTWTGEETQYF. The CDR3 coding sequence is TGCAGCACCTGGACAGGGGAAGAGACCCAGTACTTC.

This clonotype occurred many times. The CDR3 region is CASSPLPGQGNYGYTF. In DNA form, the CDR3 reads TGTGCCAGCAGTCCACTTCCAGGGCAGGGTAACTATGGCTACACCTTC. This sequence joins TRBV6-1 and TRBJ1-2, with D possibly TRBD1 on 5 matching bases. Per the germline V gene, CDR1 is MNHNS and CDR2 is SASEGT. With 5 bases removed from V and 1 base from J, the gap between germline ends came to 17 bases. CDR3 length: 16 residues.

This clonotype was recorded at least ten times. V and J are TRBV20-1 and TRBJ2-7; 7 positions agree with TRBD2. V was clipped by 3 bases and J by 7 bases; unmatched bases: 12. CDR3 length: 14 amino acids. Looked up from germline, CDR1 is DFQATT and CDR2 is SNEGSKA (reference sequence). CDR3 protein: CSARRGGSGREQYF. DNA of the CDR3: TGCAGTGCTAGGAGGGGCGGGAGTGGACGGGAGCAGTACTTC.

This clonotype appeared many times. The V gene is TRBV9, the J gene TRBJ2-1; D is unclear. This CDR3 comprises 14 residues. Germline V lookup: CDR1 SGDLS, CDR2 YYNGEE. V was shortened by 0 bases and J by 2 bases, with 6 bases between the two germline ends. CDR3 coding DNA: TGTGCCAGCAGCGTAGATGTCACCTACAATGAGCAGTTCTTC. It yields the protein CASSVDVTYNEQFF. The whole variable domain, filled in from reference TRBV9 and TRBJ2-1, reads DSGVTQTPKHLITATGQRVTLRCSPRSGDLSVYWYQQSLDQGLQFLIQYYNGEERAKGNILERFSAQQFPDLHSELNLSSLELGDSALYFCASSVDVTYNEQFFGPGTRLTVL.

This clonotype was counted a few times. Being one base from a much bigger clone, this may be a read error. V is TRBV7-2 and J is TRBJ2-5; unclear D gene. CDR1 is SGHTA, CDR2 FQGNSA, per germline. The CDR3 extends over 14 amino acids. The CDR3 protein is CVSSPTWPQETQYF. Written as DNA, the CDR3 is TGTGTCAGCAGCCCAACCTGGCCCCAAGAGACCCAGTACTTC.

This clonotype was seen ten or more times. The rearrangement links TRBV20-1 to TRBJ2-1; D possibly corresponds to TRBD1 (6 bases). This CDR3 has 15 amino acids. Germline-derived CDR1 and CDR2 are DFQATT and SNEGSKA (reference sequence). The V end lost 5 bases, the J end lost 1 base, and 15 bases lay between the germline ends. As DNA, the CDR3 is TGCAGTGCTCGGGACATCTTAGCTTCCTACAATGAGCAGTTCTTC. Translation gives CSARDILASYNEQFF.

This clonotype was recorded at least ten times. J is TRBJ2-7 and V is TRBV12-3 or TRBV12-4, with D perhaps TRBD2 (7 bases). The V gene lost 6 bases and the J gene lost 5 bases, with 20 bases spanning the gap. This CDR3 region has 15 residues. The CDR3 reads CASSLTGGARHEQYF. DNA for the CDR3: TGTGCCAGCAGCCTGACGGGGGGCGCGCGCCACGAGCAGTACTTC.

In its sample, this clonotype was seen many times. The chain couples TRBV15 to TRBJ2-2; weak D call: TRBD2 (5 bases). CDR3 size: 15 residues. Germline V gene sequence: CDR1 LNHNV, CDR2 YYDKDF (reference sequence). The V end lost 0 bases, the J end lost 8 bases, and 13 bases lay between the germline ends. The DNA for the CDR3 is TGTGCCACCAGCAGAGATCAAACTAGTTCTGGGGAGCTGTTTTTT. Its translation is CATSRDQTSSGELFF.

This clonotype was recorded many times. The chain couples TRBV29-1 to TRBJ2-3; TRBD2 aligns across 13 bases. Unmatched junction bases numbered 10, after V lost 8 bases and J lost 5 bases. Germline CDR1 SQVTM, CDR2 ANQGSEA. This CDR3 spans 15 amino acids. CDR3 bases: TGCAGCCTGACCGGGACTAGCGGGATCATAGATACGCAGTATTTT. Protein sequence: CSLTGTSGIIDTQYF.